This T cell receptor beta chain was captured by sequencing in a study of memory CD4+ T cells and cytomegalovirus serostatus. Sequenced by immunoSEQ multiplex PCR; TCRdb stores in-frame clones only, minus some. The sample has about 25,000 clones; 75% are singletons. Single viable CD3+CD4+CD8-CD45RO+ cells were sorted as the memory CD4+ T cells. Germline values: CDR1 SGHKS, CDR2 YYEKEE (reference sequence). The CDR3 has 14 amino acids. The germline V and J ends were trimmed by 2 bases and 1 base, with 7 bases remaining between them. This chain joins TRBV5-5 and TRBJ1-5; D is ambiguous. Sequenced input: memory CD4+ T cells from blood. The origin of this receptor is an adult in good health and CMV-seronegative. In DNA, the CDR3 is TGTGCCAGCAGCTTTGGCCACAGCAATCAGCCCCAGCATTTT. It yields the protein CASSFGHSNQPQHF.